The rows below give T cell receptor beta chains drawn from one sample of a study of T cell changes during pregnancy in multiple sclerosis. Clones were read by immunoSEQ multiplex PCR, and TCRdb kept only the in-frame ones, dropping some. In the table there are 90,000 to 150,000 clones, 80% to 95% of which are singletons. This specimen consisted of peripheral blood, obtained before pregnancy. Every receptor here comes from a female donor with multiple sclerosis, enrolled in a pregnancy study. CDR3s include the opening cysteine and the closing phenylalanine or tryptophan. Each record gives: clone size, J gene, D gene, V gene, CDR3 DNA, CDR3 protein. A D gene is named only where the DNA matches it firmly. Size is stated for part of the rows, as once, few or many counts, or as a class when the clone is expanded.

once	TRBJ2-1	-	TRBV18	TGTGCCAGCTCACCGCTGACCAGCGGTATCAGTCGGAATGAGCAGTTCTTC	CASSPLTSGISRNEQFF
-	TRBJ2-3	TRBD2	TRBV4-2	TGTGCCAGCAGCCAATCCCTAGCGGGGGGAGGCACAGATACGCAGTATTTT	CASSQSLAGGGTDTQYF
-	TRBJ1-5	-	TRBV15	TGTGCCACCAGCAGAGATAGGACGGGAAACAGGGCTCGGCCCCAGCATTTT	CATSRDRTGNRARPQHF
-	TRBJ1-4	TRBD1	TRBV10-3	TGTGCCATCAGTGAGTCTCAGGGGGCAAGGGTTGAAAAACTGTTTTTT	CAISESQGARVEKLFF
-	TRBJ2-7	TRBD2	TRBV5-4	TGTGCCAGCCCCGGGACTAGCGGACTCGACCCCTACGAGCAGTACTTC	CASPGTSGLDPYEQYF
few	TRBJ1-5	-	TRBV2	TGTGCCAGCAGTGGTCCAGGGGGCAATCAGCCCCAGCATTTT	CASSGPGGNQPQHF
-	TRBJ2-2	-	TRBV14	TGTGCCAGCAGCCAATACGACAGGAGATGGGGGGAGCTGTTTTTT	CASSQYDRRWGELFF
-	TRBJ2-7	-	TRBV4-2	TGTGCCAGCAGCCAAGGTACAGGGCGCGAGCAGTACTTC	CASSQGTGREQYF
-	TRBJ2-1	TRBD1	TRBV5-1	TGCGCCAGCACACGGACAGGGGGATACAATGAGCAGTTCTTC	CASTRTGGYNEQFF
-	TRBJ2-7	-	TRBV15	TGTGCCACCGCCAGGACAAAGAGCTCCTACGAGCAGTACTTC	CATARTKSSYEQYF
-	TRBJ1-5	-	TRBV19	TGTGCCAGTAGGACCGACACTAGCAATCAGCCCCAGCATTTT	CASRTDTSNQPQHF
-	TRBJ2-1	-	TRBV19	TGTGCCAGTAGGAGGGGAGGCGAGCAGTTCTTC	CASRRGGEQFF
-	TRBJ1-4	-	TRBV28	TGTGCCAGCAGTTCCAGGGCAGCGGGCGGAAAACTGTTTTTT	CASSSRAAGGKLFF
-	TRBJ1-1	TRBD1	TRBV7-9	TGTGCCAGCAGCACAGGGACAGCCTCCCGAGCTTTCTTT	CASSTGTASRAFF
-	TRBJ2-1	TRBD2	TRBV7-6	TGTGCCAGCACTCTGGGGAGGGGTGATGAGCAGTTCTTC	CASTLGRGDEQFF
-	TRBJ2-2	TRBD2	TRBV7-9	TGTGCCAGCAGCCCTCTAGCGGCGAACACCGGGGAGCTGTTTTTT	CASSPLAANTGELFF
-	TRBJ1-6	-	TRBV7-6	TGTGCCAGCAGCTTGGAGGCCGGGCCTAGAGATAATTCACCCCTCCACTTT	CASSLEAGPRDNSPLHF
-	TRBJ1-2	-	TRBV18	TGTGCCAGCTCACCACCCCCGGGGGTTGGCTACACCTTC	CASSPPPGVGYTF
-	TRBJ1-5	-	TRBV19	TGTGCCAGTAGTATGGGAGTCGGGGGGCTTCAGCCCCAGCATTTT	CASSMGVGGLQPQHF
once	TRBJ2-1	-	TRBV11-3	TGTGCCAGCAGGGGCCAGGGCGCAGGTGAGCAGTTCTTC	CASRGQGAGEQFF
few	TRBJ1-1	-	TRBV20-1	TGCAGTGCCACCAGGGTTCCTGAAGCTTTCTTT	CSATRVPEAFF
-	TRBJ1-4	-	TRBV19	TGTGCCTCCGGGGGTCCAGGAAAACTGTTTTTT	CASGGPGKLFF
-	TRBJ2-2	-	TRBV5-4	TGTGCCAGCAGCCCAGGGTCAACCGGGGAGCTGTTTTTT	CASSPGSTGELFF
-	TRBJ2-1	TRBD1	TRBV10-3	TGTGCCATCTGGACAGGGGGAAGATACAATGAGCAGTTCTTC	CAIWTGGRYNEQFF
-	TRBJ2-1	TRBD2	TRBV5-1	TGCGCCAGTAGCTTGGGGGGGGACTACAATGAGCAGTTCTTC	CASSLGGDYNEQFF
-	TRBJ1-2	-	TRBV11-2	TGTGCCAGCAGCGGAGACGGACAGAAGTATGGCTACACCTTC	CASSGDGQKYGYTF
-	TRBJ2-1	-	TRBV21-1	TGTGCCAGCGTCCGGGACAGGGGGCTTGAGAATGAGCAGTTCTTC	CASVRDRGLENEQFF
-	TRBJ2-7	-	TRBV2	TGTGCCAGCAGTGCGGGATACGAGCAGTACTTC	CASSAGYEQYF
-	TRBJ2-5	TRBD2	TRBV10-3	TGTGCCATCAGTGCGCCGCGGGGGGGCCATCAAGAGACCCAGTACTTC	CAISAPRGGHQETQYF
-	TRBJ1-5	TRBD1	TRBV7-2	TGTGCCAGCGGAACGACAGGGCTGAGCAATCAGCCCCAGCATTTT	CASGTTGLSNQPQHF
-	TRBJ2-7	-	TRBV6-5	TGTGCCAGCAGACAATTCGCGGGACTCACCTACGAGCAGTACTTC	CASRQFAGLTYEQYF
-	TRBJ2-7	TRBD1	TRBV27	TGTGCCAGCAGTTCGCTCGGGACAGGGGGCGCCGAGCAGTACTTC	CASSSLGTGGAEQYF
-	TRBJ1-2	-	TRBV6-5	TGTGCCAGCAGTTTCGGACAGCCCTATGGCTACACCTTC	CASSFGQPYGYTF
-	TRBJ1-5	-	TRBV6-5	TGTGCCAGCAGTTACGGACAGAATCAGCCCCAGCATTTT	CASSYGQNQPQHF
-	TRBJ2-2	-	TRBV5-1	TGCGCCAGCAGCTTAGTGGACACCGGCACCGGGGAGCTGTTTTTT	CASSLVDTGTGELFF
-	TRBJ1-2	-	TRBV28	TGTGCCAGCAGTAGGTACGGGTATGGCTACACCTTC	CASSRYGYGYTF
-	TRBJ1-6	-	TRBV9	TGTGCCAGCAGCGTCAGGGATAATTCACCCCTCCACTTT	CASSVRDNSPLHF
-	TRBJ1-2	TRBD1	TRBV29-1	TGCAGCGCCCTAGGACAGGGATACCAGTATGGCTACACCTTC	CSALGQGYQYGYTF
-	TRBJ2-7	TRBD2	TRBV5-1	TGCGCCAGCAGCTTGGATGGACTAGCGGCGCCGACCTCCGAGCAGTACTTC	CASSLDGLAAPTSEQYF
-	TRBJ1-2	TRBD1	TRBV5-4	TGTGCCAGCAGCTTGGCCGGGACAGGGCTCTATGGCTACACCTTC	CASSLAGTGLYGYTF
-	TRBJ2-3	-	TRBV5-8	TGTGCCAGCAGCTTGGGGGGGGACGGAGAAGATACGCAGTATTTT	CASSLGGDGEDTQYF